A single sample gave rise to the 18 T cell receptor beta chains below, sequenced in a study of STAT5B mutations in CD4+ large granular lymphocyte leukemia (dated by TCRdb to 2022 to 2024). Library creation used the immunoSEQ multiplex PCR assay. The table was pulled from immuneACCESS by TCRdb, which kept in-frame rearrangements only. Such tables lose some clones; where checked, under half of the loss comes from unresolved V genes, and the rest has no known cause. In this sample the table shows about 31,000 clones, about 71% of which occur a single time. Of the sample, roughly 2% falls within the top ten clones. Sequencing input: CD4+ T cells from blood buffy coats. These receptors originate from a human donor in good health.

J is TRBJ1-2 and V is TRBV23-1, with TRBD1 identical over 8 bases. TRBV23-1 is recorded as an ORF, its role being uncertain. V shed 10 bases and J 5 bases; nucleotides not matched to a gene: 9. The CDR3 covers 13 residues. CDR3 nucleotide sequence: TGCGCCACCGCGACAGGGGAAGTGTATGGCTACACCTTC. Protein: CATATGEVYGYTF.

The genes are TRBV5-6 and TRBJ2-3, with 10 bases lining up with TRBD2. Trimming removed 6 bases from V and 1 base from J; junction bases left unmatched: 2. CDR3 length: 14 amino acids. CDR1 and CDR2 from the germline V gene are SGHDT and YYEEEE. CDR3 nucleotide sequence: TGTGCCAGCACCGGACTAGCGGGCACAGATACGCAGTATTTT. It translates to CASTGLAGTDTQYF.

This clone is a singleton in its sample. The CDR3 sequence is CASSNGISTDTQYF. The CDR3 DNA is TGTGCCAGTAGTAACGGTATTAGCACAGATACGCAGTATTTT. The V gene is TRBV19, the J gene TRBJ2-3; D call uncertain. The germline V gene encodes CDR1 LNHDA and CDR2 SQIVND (reference sequence). This CDR3 has 14 residues. Trimming removed 4 bases from V and 0 bases from J, with 8 bases in between.

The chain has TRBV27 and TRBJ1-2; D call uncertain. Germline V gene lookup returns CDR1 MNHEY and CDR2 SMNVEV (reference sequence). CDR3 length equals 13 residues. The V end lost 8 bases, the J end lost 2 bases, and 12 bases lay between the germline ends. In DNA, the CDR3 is TGTGCCAGCTCCTGGCGGGCCAACTATGGCTACACCTTC. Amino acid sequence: CASSWRANYGYTF.

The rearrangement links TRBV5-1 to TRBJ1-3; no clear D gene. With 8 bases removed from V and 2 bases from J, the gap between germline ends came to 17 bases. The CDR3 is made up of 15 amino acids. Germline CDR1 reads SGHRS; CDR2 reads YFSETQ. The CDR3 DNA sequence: TGCGCCAGTCAGAGAGATACGACTCCTGGAAACACCATATATTTT. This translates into CASQRDTTPGNTIYF.

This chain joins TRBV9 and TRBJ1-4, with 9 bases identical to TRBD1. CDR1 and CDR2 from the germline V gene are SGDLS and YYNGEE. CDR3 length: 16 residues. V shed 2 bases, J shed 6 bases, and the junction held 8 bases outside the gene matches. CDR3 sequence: CASSVGTGSSYEKLFF. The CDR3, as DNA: TGTGCCAGCAGCGTCGGGACAGGGTCTTCATATGAAAAACTGTTTTTT.

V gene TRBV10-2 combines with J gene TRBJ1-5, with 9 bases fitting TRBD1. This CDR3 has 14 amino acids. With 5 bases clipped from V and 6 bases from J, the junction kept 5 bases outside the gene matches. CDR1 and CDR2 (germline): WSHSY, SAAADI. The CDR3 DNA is TGCGCCAGCAGTCAACAGGGGGCTAGTCAGCCCCAGCATTTT. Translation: CASSQQGASQPQHF.

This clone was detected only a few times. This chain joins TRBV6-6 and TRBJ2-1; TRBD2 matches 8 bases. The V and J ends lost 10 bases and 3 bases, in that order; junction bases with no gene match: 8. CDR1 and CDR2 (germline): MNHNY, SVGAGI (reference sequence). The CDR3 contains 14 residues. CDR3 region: CATLPGLDYNEQFF. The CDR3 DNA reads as TGTGCCACCCTACCGGGACTAGACTACAATGAGCAGTTCTTC.

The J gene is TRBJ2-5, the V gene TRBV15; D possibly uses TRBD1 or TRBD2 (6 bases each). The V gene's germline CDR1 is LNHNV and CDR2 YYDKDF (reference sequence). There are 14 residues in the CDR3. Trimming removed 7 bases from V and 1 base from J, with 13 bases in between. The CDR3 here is CATKGGFSQETQYF. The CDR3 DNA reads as TGTGCCACCAAAGGGGGGTTTAGCCAAGAGACCCAGTACTTC.

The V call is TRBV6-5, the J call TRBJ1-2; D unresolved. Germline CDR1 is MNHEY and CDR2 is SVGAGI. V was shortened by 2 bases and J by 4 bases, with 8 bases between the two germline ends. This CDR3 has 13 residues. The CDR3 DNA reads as TGTGCCAGCAGTTACGTGGGGTTCTATGGCTACACCTTC. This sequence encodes CASSYVGFYGYTF.

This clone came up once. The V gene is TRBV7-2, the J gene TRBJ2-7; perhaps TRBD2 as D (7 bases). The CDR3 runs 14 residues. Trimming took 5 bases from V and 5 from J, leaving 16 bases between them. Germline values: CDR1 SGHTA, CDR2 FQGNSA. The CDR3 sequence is CASSPEGGLDEQYF. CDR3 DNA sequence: TGTGCCAGCAGCCCTGAGGGGGGGTTGGACGAGCAGTACTTC.

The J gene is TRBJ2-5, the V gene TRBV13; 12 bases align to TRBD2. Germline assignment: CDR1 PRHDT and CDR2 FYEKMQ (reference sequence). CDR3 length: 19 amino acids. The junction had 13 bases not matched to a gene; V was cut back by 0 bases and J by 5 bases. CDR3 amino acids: CASSLGQTSGGIRVETQYF. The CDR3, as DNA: TGTGCCAGCAGCTTAGGCCAGACTAGCGGGGGTATCCGGGTGGAGACCCAGTACTTC.

Written as DNA, the CDR3 is TGCGCCAGCAGAACCGGGACCTCGGGGGGCTACACCTTC. This encodes CASRTGTSGGYTF. The chain employs TRBV5-1 and TRBJ1-2; maybe TRBD1 (5 bases). CDR1 and CDR2 from the germline V gene are SGHRS and YFSETQ. Between the trimmed V and J ends, which lost 5 bases and 8 bases, there was a span of 16 bases. The CDR3 is 13 residues long.

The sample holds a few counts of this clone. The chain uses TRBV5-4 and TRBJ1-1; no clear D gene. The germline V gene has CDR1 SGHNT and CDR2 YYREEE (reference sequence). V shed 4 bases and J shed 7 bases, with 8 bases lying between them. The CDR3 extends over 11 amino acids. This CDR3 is CASSLEGEAFF. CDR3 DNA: TGTGCCAGCAGCCTGGAAGGTGAAGCTTTCTTT.

CDR3: CASSVAVAVLGANTGELFF. CDR3 bases: TGTGCCAGCAGCGTAGCTGTAGCAGTGCTAGGGGCGAACACCGGGGAGCTGTTTTTT. The chain uses TRBV9 and TRBJ2-2, with D maybe TRBD1 (5 bases). Trimming shortened V by 0 bases and J by 0 bases, and 18 bases separated the two germline ends. The CDR3 covers 19 residues. The germline V gene encodes CDR1 SGDLS and CDR2 YYNGEE. Looking up the rest from reference TRBV9 and TRBJ2-2 gives the full variable domain: DSGVTQTPKHLITATGQRVTLRCSPRSGDLSVYWYQQSLDQGLQFLIQYYNGEERAKGNILERFSAQQFPDLHSELNLSSLELGDSALYFCASSVAVAVLGANTGELFFGEGSRLTVL.

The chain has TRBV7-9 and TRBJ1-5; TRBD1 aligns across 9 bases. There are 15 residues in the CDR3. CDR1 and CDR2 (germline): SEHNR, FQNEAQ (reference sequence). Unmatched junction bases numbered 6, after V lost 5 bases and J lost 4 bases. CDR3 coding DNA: TGTGCCAGCAGCCGTACAGGGGGCATGAATCAGCCCCAGCATTTT. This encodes CASSRTGGMNQPQHF.

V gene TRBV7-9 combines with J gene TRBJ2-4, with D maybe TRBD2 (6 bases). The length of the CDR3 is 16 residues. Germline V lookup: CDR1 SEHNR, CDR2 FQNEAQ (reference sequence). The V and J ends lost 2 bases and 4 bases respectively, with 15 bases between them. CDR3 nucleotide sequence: TGTGCCAGCAGCTTACTAAGGGGCGCGGGAAAAAACATTCAGTACTTC. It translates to CASSLLRGAGKNIQYF.

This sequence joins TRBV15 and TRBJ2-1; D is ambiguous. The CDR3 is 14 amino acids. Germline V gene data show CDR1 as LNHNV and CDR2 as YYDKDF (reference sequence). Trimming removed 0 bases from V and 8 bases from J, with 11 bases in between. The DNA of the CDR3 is TGTGCCACCAGCAGAGATAGGCCTTCGGATGAGCAGTTCTTC. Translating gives CATSRDRPSDEQFF.